The entry below describes one T cell receptor beta chain. Its target is not known. This record comes from a study of T cells expressing NK-cell markers. Overall study context: The eight sequenced donors comprised seven who were HCMV-seropositive and one who was seronegative. General study points: The CD3+CD56-NKG2C+ fraction was also led by these clonotypes in a few donors.

The CDR3 covers 14 residues. Per germline, CDR1 LNHNV and CDR2 YYDKDF (reference sequence). The cDNA for TCR beta came from 5'RACE template switching with UMIs. From its re-call of the 5' RACE reads, TCRdb lists each CDR3 protein once, without DNA. The table lists roughly 300,000 distinct CDR3 sequences. The chain carries TRBV15 and TRBJ2-3; without DNA, the TCRdb call of TRBD2 cannot be checked. Sequencing input: blood T cells: a sorted CD56 or NKG2C T cell subset, CD4+ or CD8+ T cells, or bulk PBMC T cells (not recorded which). The TCR comes from a woman aged 18 to 75 in good health. CDR3 loop: CATRLAGNTDTQYF.